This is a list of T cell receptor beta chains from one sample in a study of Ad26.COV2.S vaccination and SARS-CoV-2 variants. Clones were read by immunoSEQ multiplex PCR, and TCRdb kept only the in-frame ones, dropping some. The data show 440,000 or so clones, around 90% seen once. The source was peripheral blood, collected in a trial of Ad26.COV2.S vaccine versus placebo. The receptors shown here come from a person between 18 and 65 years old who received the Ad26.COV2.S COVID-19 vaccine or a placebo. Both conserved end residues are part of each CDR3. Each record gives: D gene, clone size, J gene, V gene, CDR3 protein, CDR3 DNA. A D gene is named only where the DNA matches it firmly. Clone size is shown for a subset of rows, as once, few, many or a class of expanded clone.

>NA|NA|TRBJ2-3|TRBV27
CASSASTSTDTQYF
TGTGCCAGCTCGGCAAGCACTAGCACAGATACGCAGTATTTT
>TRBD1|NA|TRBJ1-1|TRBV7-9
CASSPDRVGGNTEAFF
TGTGCCAGCAGCCCAGACAGGGTAGGAGGGAACACTGAAGCTTTCTTT
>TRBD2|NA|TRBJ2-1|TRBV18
CASSPPGLAGFHEQFF
TGTGCCAGCTCACCTCCGGGACTAGCGGGGTTCCATGAGCAGTTCTTC
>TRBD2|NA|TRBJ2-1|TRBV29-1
CSVGPGLAVVHEQFF
TGCAGCGTTGGGCCGGGACTAGCTGTGGTCCATGAGCAGTTCTTC
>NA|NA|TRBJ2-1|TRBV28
CAGGGGGPSYNEQFF
TGTGCCGGAGGAGGGGGCGGCCCATCCTACAATGAGCAGTTCTTC
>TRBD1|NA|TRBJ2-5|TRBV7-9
CASSSSRDRGVETQYF
TGTGCCAGCAGTTCAAGCCGGGACAGGGGTGTGGAGACCCAGTACTTC
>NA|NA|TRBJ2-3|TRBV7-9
CASSPDYKTDTQYF
TGTGCCAGCAGCCCCGACTATAAAACAGATACGCAGTATTTT
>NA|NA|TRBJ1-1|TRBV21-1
CASSGWKAVTLTEAFF
TGTGCCAGCAGCGGTTGGAAGGCAGTAACTTTAACTGAAGCTTTCTTT
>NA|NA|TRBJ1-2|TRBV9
CASSSRGGYTF
TGTGCCAGCAGCTCACGGGGGGGCTACACCTTC
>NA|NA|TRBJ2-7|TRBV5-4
CASSSEPQPPQYEQYF
TGTGCCAGCAGCTCCGAACCTCAGCCCCCCCAGTACGAGCAGTACTTC
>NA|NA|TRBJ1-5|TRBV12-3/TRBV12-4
CASRPHSNQPQHF
TGTGCCAGCAGGCCACATAGCAATCAGCCCCAGCATTTT
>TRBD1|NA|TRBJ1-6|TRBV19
CASSIGRDRDHSPLHF
TGTGCCAGTAGTATAGGCCGGGACAGGGACCATTCACCCCTCCACTTT
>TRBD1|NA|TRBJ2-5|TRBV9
CASSVDRGGWETQYF
TGTGCCAGCAGCGTCGACAGGGGTGGTTGGGAGACCCAGTACTTC
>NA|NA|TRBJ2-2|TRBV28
CASSPQSTGELFF
TGTGCCAGCAGCCCCCAGAGCACCGGGGAGCTGTTTTTT
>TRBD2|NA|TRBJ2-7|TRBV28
CASRSSGSSYEQYF
TGTGCCAGCAGGTCTAGCGGGAGCTCCTACGAGCAGTACTTC
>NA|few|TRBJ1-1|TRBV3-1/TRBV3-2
CASSQDKQGDTEAFF
TGTGCCAGCAGCCAAGACAAACAGGGAGACACTGAAGCTTTCTTT
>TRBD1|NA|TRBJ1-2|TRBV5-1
CASSSGFPGQGDKAGYTF
TGCGCCAGCAGCTCGGGCTTCCCGGGACAGGGGGATAAAGCTGGCTACACCTTC
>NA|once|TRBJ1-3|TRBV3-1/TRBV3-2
CASSQTFGNSGNTIYF
TGTGCCAGCAGCCAAACTTTTGGTAACTCTGGAAACACCATATATTTT
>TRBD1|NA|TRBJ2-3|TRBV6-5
CASRNRGDTQYF
TGTGCCAGTCGCAACAGGGGGGATACGCAGTATTTT
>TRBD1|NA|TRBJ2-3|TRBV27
CASSFTTDREIPDTQYF
TGTGCCAGCAGTTTCACGACGGACAGGGAGATTCCAGATACGCAGTATTTT
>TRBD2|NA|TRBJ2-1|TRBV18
CASSPGLAGNNEQFF
TGTGCCAGCTCACCCGGCCTAGCGGGAAACAATGAGCAGTTCTTC
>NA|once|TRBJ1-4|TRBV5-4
CASSATGEKLFF
TGTGCCAGCAGCGCCACAGGGGAAAAACTGTTTTTT
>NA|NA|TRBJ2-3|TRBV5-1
CASSFAGKSTDTQYF
TGCGCCAGCAGCTTCGCGGGGAAAAGCACAGATACGCAGTATTTT
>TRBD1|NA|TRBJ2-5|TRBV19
CASSIYRGPQETQYF
TGTGCCAGTAGTATCTACAGGGGACCCCAAGAGACCCAGTACTTC
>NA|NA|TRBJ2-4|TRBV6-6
CASSYSTSLTKNIQYF
TGTGCCAGCAGTTACTCGACATCCCTCACCAAAAACATTCAGTACTTC